This TCR beta chain originates from a study of CD8+CD57+ T cells in acquired aplastic anemia. Study-level information: The study obtained an average of approximately 2.9 ug of DNA from sorted CD4+ and CD8+ cells. Healthy-donor CD4+ cells averaged around 10 million reads.

V gave up 5 bases and J gave up 2 bases, with 13 bases separating them. CDR1 and CDR2 (germline): SGHTA, FQGNSA. The CDR3 is made up of 15 amino acids. Investigators profiled TCR beta VDJ and CDR3 from genomic DNA template. One entry per CDR3 protein results from TCRdb running MiXCR on the reads. The data show about 420,000 distinct CDR3 sequences, with 55% to 70% seen just once and approximately 3.9% held by the top ten. This clonotype occurred many times. Sequencing was performed on sorted CD4+, CD8+, or CD8+CD57+ T cells (not recorded which) from PBMCs. The V and J genes are TRBV7-2 and TRBJ2-1, with no clear D. The receptor was derived from a human donor in good health, serving as a control. The CDR3 sequence: CASSPVGAAYNEQFF. The CDR3 DNA reads as TGTGCCAGCAGCCCTGTCGGTGCGGCCTACAATGAGCAGTTCTTC. Looking up the rest from reference TRBV7-2 and TRBJ2-1 gives the full variable domain: GAGVSQSPSNKVTEKGKDVELRCDPISGHTALYWYRQSLGQGLEFLIYFQGNSAPDKSGLPSDRFSAERTGGSVSTLTIQRTQQEDSAVYLCASSPVGAAYNEQFFGPGTRLTVL.